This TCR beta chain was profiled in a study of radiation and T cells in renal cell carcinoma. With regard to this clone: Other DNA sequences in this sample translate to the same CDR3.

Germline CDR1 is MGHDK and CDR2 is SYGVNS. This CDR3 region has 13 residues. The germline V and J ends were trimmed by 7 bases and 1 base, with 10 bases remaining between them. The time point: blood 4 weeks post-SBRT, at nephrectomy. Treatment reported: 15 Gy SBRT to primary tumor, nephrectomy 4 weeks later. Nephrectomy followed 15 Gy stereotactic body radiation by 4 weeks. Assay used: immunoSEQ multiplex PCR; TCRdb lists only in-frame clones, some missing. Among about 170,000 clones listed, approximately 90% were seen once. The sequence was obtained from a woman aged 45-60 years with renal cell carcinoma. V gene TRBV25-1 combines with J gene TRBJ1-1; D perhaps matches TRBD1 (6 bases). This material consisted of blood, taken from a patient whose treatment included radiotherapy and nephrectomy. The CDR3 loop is CASKGHRNTEAFF. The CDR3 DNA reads TGTGCCAGCAAGGGACACCGGAACACTGAAGCTTTCTTT.